A single sample is the source of the 5 T cell receptor beta chains below, sequenced in a study of beta chain features in type 1 diabetes. The antigens for these receptors are not known. Study results and caveats: Significant though moderate, a shortening of TCRB CDR3s appeared in all four CD4+ subsets of Type 1 diabetes patients.

cDNA synthesis used the whole RNA isolate, giving expressed TCRB sequences. The data were produced by immunoSEQ multiplex PCR, yet TCRdb's version contains in-frame clones alone and is incomplete. The sample shows about 650,000 clones, around 12% of them seen only once. Sequencing was carried out using naive CD4+ T cells from blood. The receptors were gathered from a man aged 25-40 years with type 1 diabetes.

This chain joins TRBV19 and TRBJ2-3, with D hard to call. The CDR3 runs 14 residues. Deletions cut 7 bases from V and 0 bases from J, with 11 bases between. Germline V gives CDR1 LNHDA, CDR2 SQIVND (reference sequence). CDR3 DNA sequence: TGTGCCAGTACCTACGATTGGAGCACAGATACGCAGTATTTT. Translation: CASTYDWSTDTQYF.

The chain employs TRBV29-1 and TRBJ1-2, with D maybe TRBD1 (5 bases). In germline, CDR1 is SQVTM, CDR2 ANQGSEA. V gave up 3 bases and J gave up 6 bases, with 11 bases separating them. The CDR3 runs 12 residues. The CDR3 coding sequence is TGCAGCGTTGACATCGGGGGGAATGGCTACACCTTC. Protein: CSVDIGGNGYTF.

In this sample, this clone turned up a few times. The V and J genes are TRBV9 and TRBJ2-1; 8 bases line up with TRBD1. Germline CDR1 is SGDLS and CDR2 is YYNGEE. The J segment lost 8 bases and the V segment lost 0 bases, leaving 4 bases of the junction unmatched. The CDR3 is 14 amino acids. The CDR3 bases are TGTGCCAGCAGCGTAGAGAGACAGGGGTATGAGCAGTTCTTC. Translated: CASSVERQGYEQFF.

Concerning this clone: Given a much more abundant clone one base away, this may be a read error. The identical CDR3 is also encoded by other nucleotide sequences in the sample. The chain is built from TRBV5-6 and TRBJ2-5; no clear D gene. The CDR3 has 11 residues. CDR1 and CDR2 from the germline V gene are SGHDT and YYEEEE. The germline V and J ends were trimmed by 1 base and 2 bases, with 0 bases remaining between them. The CDR3 spells CASSLQETQYF. CDR3 nucleotide sequence: TGTGCCAGCAGCTTGCAAGAGACCCAGTACTTC.

This clone was seen a handful of times. The same CDR3 also results from other DNA sequences found in this sample. This chain's CDR3 is CASSSGLAGNEQFF. The CDR3 DNA follows: TGTGCCAGCAGCTCGGGACTAGCGGGTAATGAGCAGTTCTTC. V and J are TRBV5-4 and TRBJ2-1, with 12 bases that match TRBD2. Germline CDR1 SGHNT, CDR2 YYREEE (reference sequence). CDR3 size: 14 residues. Trimming took 3 bases from V and 7 from J; bases not matched to a gene: 2.